These 17 T cell receptor beta chains originate from one sample sequenced in a study of T cell repertoires in cytomegalovirus infection. TCRdb ran MiXCR on the reads and lists one entry per CDR3 protein. The table records around 530,000 distinct CDR3 sequences, 26% of them present only once. Sequenced: PBMCs. All receptors derive from a human donor in good health (CMV status not recorded). Some clones in this sample may be carry-over from other donors' samples.

The rearrangement joins TRBV20-1 to TRBJ2-2; D possibly uses TRBD1 or TRBD2 (5 bases each). V lost 1 base, J lost 0 bases, and 15 bases lay in between. This CDR3 region has 17 residues. The germline gives CDR1 DFQATT, CDR2 SNEGSKA (reference sequence). The CDR3 DNA reads TGCAGTGCTAGAGGCCTGGGACCAACCCCGAACACCGGGGAGCTGTTTTTT. Its protein is CSARGLGPTPNTGELFF.

The chain is built from TRBV19 and TRBJ2-7; D remains ambiguous. This CDR3 has 14 amino acids. Trimming stripped 4 bases from V and 2 bases from J, with 12 bases between. The V gene's germline CDR1 is LNHDA and CDR2 SQIVND (reference sequence). CDR3 sequence (DNA): TGTGCCAGTAGTACATCAGTGAGGCCCTACGAGCAGTACTTC. Protein sequence: CASSTSVRPYEQYF.

V gene TRBV5-5 combines with J gene TRBJ2-1; TRBD2 matches at 8 bases. The trim removed 0 bases at V and 9 bases at J, leaving 2 bases unmatched. CDR1 is SGHKS and CDR2 is YYEKEE in the germline V gene (reference sequence). The CDR3 is 13 residues long. CDR3 amino acids: CASSLVTSGEQFF. CDR3 DNA: TGTGCCAGCAGCTTGGTTACTAGCGGTGAGCAGTTCTTC.

The gene calls are TRBV7-6 and TRBJ2-5; possibly TRBD2 for D (7 bases). CDR3 length equals 13 residues. The V gene's germline CDR1 is SGHVS and CDR2 FNYEAQ. CDR3: CAYAVGGPETQYF. The CDR3 DNA reads as TGTGCGTACGCAGTGGGGGGGCCGGAGACCCAGTACTTC.

This clonotype appeared many times. The chain couples TRBV7-8 to TRBJ1-2; D remains unclear. V lost 5 bases, J lost 4 bases, and 14 bases lay in between. The V gene's germline CDR1 is SGHVS and CDR2 FQNEAQ. CDR3 length: 14 amino acids. In DNA, the CDR3 is TGTGCCAGCAGCCCAGACTCTGAGGGCTATGGCTACACCTTC. Translated: CASSPDSEGYGYTF.

The gene calls are TRBV7-2 and TRBJ1-5, with a tentative D call TRBD1 (5 bases). The CDR3 extends over 15 amino acids. Germline CDR1 is SGHTA and CDR2 is FQGNSA. V shed 0 bases and J shed 5 bases, with 11 bases lying between them. CDR3 amino acids: CASSLASGTDQPQHF. The CDR3 coding sequence is TGTGCCAGCAGCTTAGCATCAGGGACCGATCAGCCCCAGCATTTT.

The table lists this clonotype with many counts. The rearrangement links TRBV12-3 or TRBV12-4 to TRBJ2-4; D unclear. V lost 2 bases and J lost 8, with 13 bases in between. The CDR3 is 14 residues long. This CDR3 is CASSLFGNRHIQYF. The CDR3 nucleotides are TGTGCCAGCAGTTTATTTGGGAATCGGCACATTCAGTACTTC.

The chain uses TRBV7-9 and TRBJ2-5, with 9 bases lining up with TRBD1. In germline, CDR1 is SEHNR, CDR2 FQNEAQ (reference sequence). The J segment lost 4 bases and the V segment lost 0 bases, leaving 9 bases of the junction unmatched. The CDR3 is 17 amino acids. In DNA, the CDR3 is TGTGCCAGCAGCTTAGCCCTGACAGGGGGGACCTCAGAGACCCAGTACTTC. Translation gives CASSLALTGGTSETQYF.

V usage is TRBV5-1 and J usage is TRBJ2-2; 10 nucleotides line up with TRBD2. After removal of 4 bases from V and 7 bases from J, the junction contained 10 bases not matched to a gene. CDR1 and CDR2 (germline): SGHRS, YFSETQ. This CDR3 has 16 residues. Here the CDR3 reads CASSDLAGVLGGELFF. The CDR3 nucleotides are TGCGCCAGCAGCGATCTAGCGGGAGTCTTAGGCGGGGAGCTGTTTTTT.

Notes on this clonotype: Just one base apart from a much larger clone, this may be a read error. The rearrangement uses TRBV19 and TRBJ1-1; 10 bases align to TRBD1. Germline V gene data show CDR1 as LNHDA and CDR2 as SQIVND (reference sequence). The length of the CDR3 is 15 residues. The CDR3 DNA reads TGTGCCAGCCGACAGGGGGCTTTGGAGAACACTAAAGCTTTCTTT. The encoded protein is CASRQGALENTKAFF. The whole variable domain, remainder taken from reference TRBV19 and TRBJ1-1, is DGGITQSPKYLFRKEGQNVTLSCEQNLNHDAMYWYRQDPGQGLRLIYYSQIVNDFQKGDIAEGYSVSREKKESFPLTVTSAQKNPTAFYLCASRQGALENTKAFFGQGTRLTVV.

The chain recombines TRBV7-8 with TRBJ1-2; 7 bases are a match to TRBD1. Germline trimming cut 2 bases from V and 4 bases from J; bases unmatched to any gene: 4. Looked up from germline, CDR1 is SGHVS and CDR2 is FQNEAQ. CDR3 length: 14 residues. CDR3 amino acids: CASSLKSGGYGYTF. The CDR3 nucleotides read TGTGCCAGCAGCTTAAAATCAGGGGGCTATGGCTACACCTTC.

CDR3 loop: CASSSAGVGTGELFF. In DNA form, the CDR3 reads TGCGCCAGCAGCTCCGCGGGAGTCGGGACCGGGGAGCTGTTTTTT. This chain connects TRBV5-1 to TRBJ2-2; 7 bases align to TRBD2. This CDR3 region has 15 residues. Germline assignment: CDR1 SGHRS and CDR2 YFSETQ. V dropped 3 bases and J dropped 5; count of bases not matched to a gene: 7.

The chain is built from TRBV15 and TRBJ1-5; D call uncertain. The V end lost 0 bases, the J end lost 4 bases, and 13 bases lay between the germline ends. Germline V gene lookup returns CDR1 LNHNV and CDR2 YYDKDF (reference sequence). This CDR3 is 16 amino acids long. The CDR3 is CATSREWGDRNQPQHF. The CDR3 coding sequence is TGTGCCACCAGCAGAGAATGGGGAGATCGGAATCAGCCCCAGCATTTT. Using reference TRBV15 and TRBJ1-5 for the parts outside the CDR3, the full variable domain is DAMVIQNPRYQVTQFGKPVTLSCSQTLNHNVMYWYQQKSSQAPKLLFHYYDKDFNNEADTPDNFQSRRPNTSFCFLDIRSPGLGDTAMYLCATSREWGDRNQPQHFGDGTRLSIL.

This clonotype was seen repeatedly, ten times or more. CDR3 in DNA: TGTGCCAGCAGCGGAGGGCCTACAGGGGGTGGTTCACCCCTCCACTTT. Translated: CASSGGPTGGGSPLHF. The chain has TRBV7-2 and TRBJ1-6; 8 bases match TRBD1. The length of the CDR3 is 16 residues. V was pared by 5 bases and J by 9 bases, with 12 bases of the junction left unmatched. Per germline, CDR1 SGHTA and CDR2 FQGNSA.

The chain has TRBV4-1 and TRBJ1-2; 7 bases fit TRBD1. The junction had 6 bases not matched to a gene; V was cut back by 1 base and J by 4 bases. The CDR3 spans 15 residues. Germline lookup yields CDR1 MGHRA and CDR2 YSYEKL. The DNA of the CDR3 is TGCGCCAGCAGCCAAGCGACCGGGGACAGCTATGGCTACACCTTC. Protein: CASSQATGDSYGYTF.

This clonotype has just one count. The chain is built from TRBV18 and TRBJ2-1; 7 bases align to TRBD2. Trimming at V came to 4 bases and at J to 1 base, leaving 16 bases not matched to a gene. Germline CDR1 KGHSH, CDR2 LQKENI. This CDR3 is built from 19 residues. The DNA for the CDR3 is TGTGCCAGCTCACGGAAAGGACTAACGGGAGGAATATCCTACAATGAGCAGTTCTTC. Its translation is CASSRKGLTGGISYNEQFF.

In this sample, this clonotype turned up many times. This CDR3 is CASSLERQGANQPQHF. The CDR3 nucleotides are TGTGCCAGCAGCTTGGAACGACAGGGGGCGAATCAGCCCCAGCATTTT. V and J are TRBV7-8 and TRBJ1-5; 10 positions match TRBD1. Germline CDR1 and CDR2: SGHVS and FQNEAQ. V gave up 3 bases and J gave up 4 bases; unmatched junction bases: 6. This CDR3 contains 16 residues.